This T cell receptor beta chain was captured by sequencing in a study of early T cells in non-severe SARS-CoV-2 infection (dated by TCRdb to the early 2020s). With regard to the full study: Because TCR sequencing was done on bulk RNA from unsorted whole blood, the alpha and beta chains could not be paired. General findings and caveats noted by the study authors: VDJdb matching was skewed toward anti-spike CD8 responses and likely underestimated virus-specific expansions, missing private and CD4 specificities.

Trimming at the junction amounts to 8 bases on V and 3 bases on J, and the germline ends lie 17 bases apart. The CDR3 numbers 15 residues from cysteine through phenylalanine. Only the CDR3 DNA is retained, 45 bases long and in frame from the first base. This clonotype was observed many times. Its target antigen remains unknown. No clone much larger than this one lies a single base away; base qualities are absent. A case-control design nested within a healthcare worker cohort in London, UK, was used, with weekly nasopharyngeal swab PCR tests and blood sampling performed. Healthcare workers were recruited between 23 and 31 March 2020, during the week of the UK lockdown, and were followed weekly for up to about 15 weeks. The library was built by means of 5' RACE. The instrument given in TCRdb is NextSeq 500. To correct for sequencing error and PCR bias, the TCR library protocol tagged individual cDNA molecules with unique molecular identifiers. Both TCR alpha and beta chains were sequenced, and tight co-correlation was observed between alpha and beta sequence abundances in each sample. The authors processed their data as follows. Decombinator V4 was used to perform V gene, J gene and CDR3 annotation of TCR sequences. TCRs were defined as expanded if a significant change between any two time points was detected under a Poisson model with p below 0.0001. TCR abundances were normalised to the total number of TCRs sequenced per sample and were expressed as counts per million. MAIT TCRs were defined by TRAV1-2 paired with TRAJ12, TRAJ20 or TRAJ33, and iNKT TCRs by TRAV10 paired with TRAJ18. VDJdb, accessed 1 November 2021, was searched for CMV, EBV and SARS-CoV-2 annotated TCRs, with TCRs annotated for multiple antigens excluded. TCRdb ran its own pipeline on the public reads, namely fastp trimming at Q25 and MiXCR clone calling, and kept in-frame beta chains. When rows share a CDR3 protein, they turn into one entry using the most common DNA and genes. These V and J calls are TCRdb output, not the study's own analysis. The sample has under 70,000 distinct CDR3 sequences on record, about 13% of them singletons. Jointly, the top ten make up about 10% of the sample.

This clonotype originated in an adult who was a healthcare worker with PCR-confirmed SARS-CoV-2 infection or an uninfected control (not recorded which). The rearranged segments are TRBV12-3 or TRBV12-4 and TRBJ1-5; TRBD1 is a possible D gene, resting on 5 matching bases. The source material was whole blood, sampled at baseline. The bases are TGTGCCAGCGTTACCTGGGGCAGCCTCAATCAGCCCCAGCATTTT. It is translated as CASVTWGSLNQPQHF.